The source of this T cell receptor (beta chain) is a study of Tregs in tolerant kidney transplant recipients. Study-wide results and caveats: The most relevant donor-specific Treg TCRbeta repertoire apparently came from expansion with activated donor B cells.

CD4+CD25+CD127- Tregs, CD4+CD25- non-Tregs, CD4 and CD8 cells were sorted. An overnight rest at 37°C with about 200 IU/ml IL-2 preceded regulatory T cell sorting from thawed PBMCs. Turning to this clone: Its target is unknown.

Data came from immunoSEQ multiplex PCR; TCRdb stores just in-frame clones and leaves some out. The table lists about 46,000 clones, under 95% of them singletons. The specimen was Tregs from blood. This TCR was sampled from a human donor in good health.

The chain's CDR3 is CASSLGVTSTDTQYF. The CDR3 nucleotides are TGCGCCAGCAGCTTAGGAGTGACTAGCACAGATACGCAGTATTTT. The rearrangement uses TRBV5-1 and TRBJ2-3; D gene ambiguous. V lost 2 bases to trimming and J lost 0 bases, with 10 bases between them. In germline, CDR1 is SGHRS, CDR2 YFSETQ. The CDR3 has 15 amino acids.